The present T cell receptor beta chain was sequenced within a study of shared clonotypes between healthy human individuals. The wider study: Each donor's CD8 memory used one plate, CD8 naive two, each CD4 subset three.

Generated by immunoSEQ multiplex PCR, the TCRdb table keeps only in-frame clones and is missing some. The sample contains over 2 million clones, 85% to 95% of which appear only once. Worth noting for this clone: Its specificity is not known. Other DNA sequences from this sample encode an identical CDR3 as well.

The CDR3 is 15 amino acids. Trimming at V came to 1 base and at J to 2 bases, leaving 0 bases not matched to a gene. CDR1 MGHRA and CDR2 YSYEKL come from the germline V gene. Donors included only healthy HIV-negative adults lacking recent acute infections or vaccinations. Broader study findings: Lower generation probabilities were found for non-shared clonotypes than for those shared by all four donors. Large depth notwithstanding, sorted-subset sequencing proved incomplete by rarefaction.

The sequenced material came from naive CD4+ T cells sorted from blood. The subset: CD45RA+ positively selected. This chain uses TRBV4-1 with TRBJ1-2, with TRBD1 identical over 11 bases. This receptor was identified in a man aged 18 to 30 in good health. The CDR3 DNA reads TGCGCCAGCAGCCAAGGGGACAGGGGGAACTATGGCTACACCTTC. Residues: CASSQGDRGNYGYTF.